This TCR beta chain was documented in a study of T cell clonality in common variable immunodeficiency. Study results and caveats: Common variable immunodeficiency TCR beta sequences reportedly had fewer deletions and N-nucleotide insertions.

The germline gives CDR1 SNHLY, CDR2 FYNNEI. The V and J ends lost 6 bases and 4 bases, in that order; junction bases with no gene match: 5. This CDR3 has 14 amino acids. This clone occurred a few times. Its antigen remains unidentified. The read falls 3 residues short of the CDR3 end, and the missing part is taken from the germline J gene. CVID and control samples used equivalent genomic DNA input. Measured with immunoSEQ multiplex PCR; TCRdb has only the in-frame clones, and not every one. Observed in the sample are about 12,000 clones, none of them singletons. This TCR derives from a human donor with common variable immunodeficiency. The rearrangement uses TRBV2 and TRBJ1-5; 8 bases fit TRBD1. The sample comprised peripheral blood mononuclear cells. CDR3 sequence: CASRTQGGNQPQHF. CDR3 bases read: TGTGCCAGCAGAACACAGGGGGGAAATCAGCCC. The full variable domain, completed using reference TRBV2 and TRBJ1-5, is EPEVTQTPSHQVTQMGQEVILRCVPISNHLYFYWYRQILGQKVEFLVSFYNNEISEKSEIFDDQFSVERPDGSNFTLKIRSTKLEDSAMYFCASRTQGGNQPQHFGDGTRLSIL.